This T cell receptor (beta chain) was found in a study of naive and memory T cell subsets. The beta constant-region primer was an equimolar mix of two oligonucleotides covering TRBC1 and TRBC2. Four rounds of PCR amplified the ligated cDNA using nested alpha and beta constant-region primers plus SP2. TCRdb fed the UMI-ligation and nested PCR reads into MiXCR, producing one record per CDR3 protein. The table includes some 83,000 distinct CDR3 sequences, 8% to 9.5% detected once. Cells stained for CD3, CD4, CD8, CD45RA, CD27 and viability were sorted into four CD45RA/CD27 subsets. This clonotype was observed many times. Trimming took 4 bases from V and 2 from J, leaving 13 bases between them. The V gene's germline CDR1 is SGHVS and CDR2 FQNEAQ. CDR3 length: 15 amino acids.

The chain uses TRBV7-8 and TRBJ2-3, with D maybe TRBD1 (6 bases). The receptor was derived from a human donor in good health. The sequenced material came from naive CD8+ T cells from blood. CDR3 sequence (DNA): TGTGCCAGCAGCTCTCCCGGGACATCCACAGATACGCAGTATTTT. Translating it yields CASSSPGTSTDTQYF.